A single sample is the source of the 9 T cell receptor beta chains below, sequenced in a study of blood T cell repertoires in COVID-19. Libraries were prepared by immunoSEQ multiplex PCR; TCRdb keeps only in-frame clonotypes and omits some of them. Altogether 300,000 to 350,000 clones are present, approximately 86% being singletons, with the ten largest covering roughly 2.3%. The sequenced material came from peripheral blood. The receptors were sampled from a man between 18 and 35 years old with active or convalescent COVID-19.

The chain combines TRBV27 with TRBJ1-1; D is uncertain. V was pared by 6 bases and J by 1 base, with 15 bases between. Germline V gives CDR1 MNHEY, CDR2 SMNVEV (reference sequence). This CDR3 has 15 residues. The CDR3 DNA reads as TGTGCCAGCAGCCTGCATCCGGGAAAGAACACTGAAGCTTTCTTT. Amino acids: CASSLHPGKNTEAFF.

This chain uses TRBV9 with TRBJ2-5, with TRBD1 as a possible D gene (6 bases). V was pared by 5 bases and J by 0 bases, with 14 bases between. The CDR3 totals 15 residues. Germline V gene data show CDR1 as SGDLS and CDR2 as YYNGEE. CDR3 coding DNA: TGTGCCAGCAGTGCACGGGACAACTACCAAGAGACCCAGTACTTC. It specifies CASSARDNYQETQYF.

In nucleotides, the CDR3 is TGTGCCAGCTCACCCACGGCCGGGGAGCTGTTTTTT. Residues: CASSPTAGELFF. This chain joins TRBV18 and TRBJ2-2; the D is unclear. CDR1 is KGHSH and CDR2 is LQKENI in the germline V gene. This CDR3 contains 12 residues. Trimming took off 3 bases at V and 6 bases at J, with 5 bases between the two ends.

This rearrangement joins TRBV11-2 to TRBJ2-2, with 7 positions matching TRBD2. The V segment lost 2 bases and the J segment 1 base; nucleotides outside the gene matches: 13. The CDR3 has 19 residues. CDR1 is SGHAT, CDR2 FQNNGV, per germline. CDR3 nucleotide sequence: TGTGCCAGCAGCTTACTCCGGTCAGGTAGCGGGCGGAACACCGGGGAGCTGTTTTTT. This gives the protein CASSLLRSGSGRNTGELFF. Filled out from reference TRBV11-2 and TRBJ2-2, the complete variable domain reads EAGVAQSPRYKIIEKRQSVAFWCNPISGHATLYWYQQILGQGPKLLIQFQNNGVVDDSQLPKDRFSAERLKGVDSTLKIQPAKLEDSAVYLCASSLLRSGSGRNTGELFFGEGSRLTVL.

The chain is built from TRBV9 and TRBJ1-5; D gene unclear. The germline V gene encodes CDR1 SGDLS and CDR2 YYNGEE. V lost 0 bases to trimming and J lost 5 bases, with 12 bases between them. CDR3 length: 15 amino acids. The CDR3 DNA reads as TGTGCCAGCAGCGTAGGTTCAGGCATCGATCAGCCCCAGCATTTT. Encoded protein: CASSVGSGIDQPQHF.

The chain carries TRBV18 and TRBJ2-1, with D possibly matching TRBD2 (6 bases). The CDR3 spans 15 residues. Germline V gives CDR1 KGHSH, CDR2 LQKENI. V lost 3 bases and J 5 bases, leaving 14 bases between the germline ends. The CDR3, as DNA: TGTGCCAGCTCACCTACTACGGGACTTGACAATGAGCAGTTCTTC. Its translation: CASSPTTGLDNEQFF.

This chain links TRBV18 with TRBJ2-2; 7 nucleotides align to TRBD1. CDR1 KGHSH and CDR2 LQKENI come from the germline V gene. V lost 1 base to trimming and J lost 3 bases; unmatched junction nucleotides: 5. The CDR3 sequence is 16 residues long. The CDR3 here is CASSPQGAAYTGELFF. CDR3 DNA sequence: TGTGCCAGCTCACCACAGGGGGCGGCGTACACCGGGGAGCTGTTTTTT. The entire variable domain, with the rest obtained from reference TRBV18 and TRBJ2-2, is as follows: NAGVMQNPRHLVRRRGQEARLRCSPMKGHSHVYWYRQLPEEGLKFMVYLQKENIIDESGMPKERFSAEFPKEGPSILRIQQVVRGDSAAYFCASSPQGAAYTGELFFGEGSRLTVL.

J is TRBJ2-7 and V is TRBV10-1; TRBD2 matches at 10 bases. Germline V gene data show CDR1 as WNHNN and CDR2 as SYGVQD (reference sequence). The CDR3 loop spans 12 amino acids. V shed 4 bases and J 6 bases; nucleotides not matched to a gene: 0. The CDR3 region is CASSASGSEQYF. As DNA, the CDR3 is TGCGCCAGCAGTGCTAGCGGGAGCGAGCAGTACTTC.

V is TRBV24-1 and J is TRBJ2-1, with TRBD2 matching 11 bases. V dropped 4 bases and J dropped 2; count of bases not matched to a gene: 3. The CDR3 consists of 16 residues. Germline CDR1 and CDR2: KGHDR and SFDVKD. CDR3 residues: CATSESSGRTYNEQFF. The CDR3 nucleotides read TGTGCCACCAGTGAATCTAGCGGGAGGACCTACAATGAGCAGTTCTTC.